A selection of T cell receptor beta chains follows, all from one sample in a study of blood T cells in healthy people across ages. TCRdb fed the 5' RACE reads into MiXCR, producing one record per CDR3 protein. The repertoire holds about 1.5 million distinct CDR3 sequences, with approximately 43% as singletons. The source material was blood. These receptors all come from a woman aged 18-35 years in good health. CDR3s include the opening cysteine and the closing phenylalanine or tryptophan. D genes are given only for firm matches. Size tells how often a clone was seen (once, few, many) or the class of an expanded clone, and some rows leave it out.

d_call j_call clone_size v_call cdr3_aa cdr3_nt
NA TRBJ2-7 NA TRBV28 CASTTPSQSYEQYF TGTGCCAGCACCACTCCCAGCCAGTCCTACGAGCAGTACTTC
TRBD2 TRBJ2-1 NA TRBV12-3/TRBV12-4 CASSFSGTSDEQFF TGTGCCAGCAGTTTTAGCGGGACGAGCGATGAGCAGTTCTTC
NA TRBJ2-3 few TRBV5-1 CASSLEGGIDTQYF TGCGCCAGCAGCTTGGAAGGGGGTATAGATACGCAGTATTTT
NA TRBJ1-1 few TRBV5-1 CASSFLQGDTEAFF TGCGCCAGCAGCTTTCTCCAAGGGGACACTGAAGCTTTCTTT
NA TRBJ1-2 few TRBV4-3 CASSQDGGVNYGYTF TGCGCCAGCAGCCAAGATGGGGGGGTTAACTATGGCTACACCTTC
NA TRBJ2-7 NA TRBV6-2/TRBV6-3 CASSYPDFQYF TGTGCCAGCAGTTACCCGGACTTTCAGTACTTC
NA TRBJ2-7 once TRBV7-2 CANSLASTIYEQYF TGTGCCAACAGCTTAGCTTCGACGATTTACGAGCAGTACTTC
TRBD2 TRBJ2-3 few TRBV4-3 CASSQGTGGPRDTQYF TGCGCCAGCAGCCAAGGCACGGGGGGGCCGAGGGATACGCAGTATTTT
NA TRBJ1-6 NA TRBV7-2 CASSPRGGEGLPLHF TGTGCCAGCAGCCCGAGGGGGGGCGAAGGACTGCCCCTCCACTTT
NA TRBJ1-2 NA TRBV7-9 CASSARDRRDYGYTF TGTGCCAGCAGCGCACGTGACAGACGAGACTATGGCTACACCTTC
NA TRBJ1-2 NA TRBV15 CATSRDLGSGGYTF TGTGCCACCAGCAGAGATTTAGGGTCGGGCGGCTACACCTTC
NA TRBJ2-5 NA TRBV14 CASSQVSGALGTQYF TGTGCCAGCAGCCAAGTTTCCGGGGCATTGGGGACCCAGTACTTC
TRBD2 TRBJ2-1 NA TRBV25-1 CASSEGSGGSYNEQFF TGTGCCAGCAGTGAGGGTAGCGGGGGTTCCTACAATGAGCAGTTCTTC
NA TRBJ2-7 NA TRBV28 CASSLLVPSNEQYF TGTGCCAGCAGTTTATTAGTCCCTAGCAACGAGCAGTACTTC
NA TRBJ1-2 NA TRBV4-1 CASSQDSRERIYGYTF TGCGCCAGCAGCCAAGATTCGAGGGAAAGGATCTATGGCTACACCTTC
NA TRBJ2-7 NA TRBV27 CASSLVWGSSYNEQYF TGTGCCAGCAGTTTAGTCTGGGGGAGCTCCTACAATGAGCAGTACTTC
NA TRBJ2-1 NA TRBV6-2/TRBV6-3 CASSSAPGQGWYNEQFF TGTGCCAGCAGTTCCGCCCCGGGACAAGGATGGTACAATGAGCAGTTCTTC
NA TRBJ1-5 few TRBV6-2/TRBV6-3 CASRNRLQPQHF TGTGCCAGCAGGAACAGGCTTCAGCCCCAGCATTTT
NA TRBJ2-2 NA TRBV30 CALDTPGPGGELFF TGTGCCCTGGACACCCCGGGGCCTGGCGGGGAGCTGTTTTTT
TRBD2 TRBJ2-1 few TRBV7-2 CASSSLAGAAYNEQFF TGTGCCAGCAGCTCTTTAGCGGGGGCCGCCTACAATGAGCAGTTCTTC
TRBD1 TRBJ1-5 few TRBV27 CASSFTGDNQPQHF TGTGCCAGCAGTTTTACAGGGGACAATCAGCCCCAGCATTTT
NA TRBJ2-6 NA TRBV12-3/TRBV12-4 CASSFRVGTGANVLTF TGTGCCAGCAGTTTCCGAGTAGGGACTGGGGCCAACGTCCTGACTTTC
TRBD2 TRBJ2-1 NA TRBV20-1 CSAGTSRNREQFF TGCAGTGCTGGGACTAGCAGAAATAGGGAGCAGTTCTTC
TRBD2 TRBJ2-7 NA TRBV20-1 CSARDGSGNAYEQYF TGCAGTGCTAGAGATGGTAGCGGGAACGCCTATGAGCAGTACTTC
TRBD2 TRBJ2-3 NA TRBV12-3/TRBV12-4 CASSLGGGTDAQYF TGTGCCAGCAGTTTAGGGGGGGGTACAGATGCGCAGTATTTT
NA TRBJ2-1 NA TRBV2 CASSVKRRGVNEQFF TGTGCCAGCAGTGTAAAGCGAAGAGGCGTGAATGAGCAGTTCTTC
TRBD2 TRBJ2-1 NA TRBV14 CASSQVLAGGPQTEQFF TGTGCCAGCAGCCAAGTGCTAGCGGGAGGGCCACAAACCGAGCAGTTCTTC
TRBD1 TRBJ1-4 NA TRBV3-1 CASSPYLTGGGEKLFF TGTGCCAGCAGCCCATACCTAACAGGGGGCGGTGAAAAACTGTTTTTT
TRBD1 TRBJ2-7 NA TRBV30 CAGRGSYEQYF TGTGCCGGCAGGGGGTCCTACGAGCAGTACTTC
TRBD1 TRBJ1-2 few TRBV5-4 CASSLPGTEDYGYTF TGTGCCAGCAGCCTGCCTGGGACAGAGGACTATGGCTACACCTTC
NA TRBJ1-5 few TRBV27 CASSLRQGPNQPQHF TGTGCCAGCAGTTTGAGGCAGGGGCCAAATCAGCCCCAGCATTTT
TRBD2 TRBJ2-3 NA TRBV7-2 CASSGRVSGRTDTQYF TGTGCCAGCAGCGGGAGGGTTAGCGGGCGCACAGATACGCAGTATTTT
NA TRBJ1-1 NA TRBV5-5 CASSLETTTEAFF TGTGCCAGCAGCTTGGAAACAACCACTGAAGCTTTCTTT
NA TRBJ1-4 NA TRBV28 CASSLLDSGNEKLFF TGTGCCAGCAGTTTATTGGACAGCGGGAATGAAAAACTGTTTTTT
TRBD2 TRBJ2-3 NA TRBV24-1 CATGTSGTDTQYF TGTGCCACCGGGACTAGCGGTACAGATACGCAGTATTTT
NA TRBJ2-1 NA TRBV20-1 CSFTLLLSYNEQFF TGCAGCTTTACCCTGCTCCTCTCCTACAATGAGCAGTTCTTC
TRBD2 TRBJ2-3 NA TRBV12-3/TRBV12-4 CASKLTSALDTQYF TGTGCCAGCAAACTGACTAGCGCCCTAGATACGCAGTATTTT
NA TRBJ1-3 NA TRBV7-2 CASSLESRLNTIYF TGTGCCAGCAGCTTAGAGAGTAGACTAAACACCATATATTTT